This TCR beta chain was obtained from a study of molecular identifiers for immune sequencing clone quantification. Notes on the study in general: Clones that exceeded 20 RNA copies held over 98% of effector molecules, yet under 1% in naive cells. Among 800,000 to 1,000,000 naive cells, as was reported, spiked Jurkat TCR RNA from one cell was detectable.

This clonotype was counted a single time. No antigen is known for it. The junction departs from germline at one end; a sequencing error may be responsible. The CDR3 consists of 13 residues. TCRdb analysed the PCR reads with MiXCR anew, one entry per CDR3 protein. The top ten clones hold 0.78% of a sample with approximately 590,000 distinct CDR3 sequences, about 25% of them seen once. The clonotype originates from a human donor in good health. Some libraries in this study had Jurkat cell RNA spiked in. The chain uses TRBV5-3 and TRBJ1-1, with 8 bases fitting TRBD1. TRBV5-3 is sorted into the ORF group, with uncertain function. The material sequenced was naive CD8+ T cells from blood, with Jurkat cell RNA spiked in. Subset described: FACS-sorted CD8+CD4-CCR7+CD45RA+ naive T cells. DNA of the CDR3: TGTTCCAGCAGATATACAGGGGGGACTGAAGCTTTCTTT. This gives the protein CSSRYTGGTEAFF.